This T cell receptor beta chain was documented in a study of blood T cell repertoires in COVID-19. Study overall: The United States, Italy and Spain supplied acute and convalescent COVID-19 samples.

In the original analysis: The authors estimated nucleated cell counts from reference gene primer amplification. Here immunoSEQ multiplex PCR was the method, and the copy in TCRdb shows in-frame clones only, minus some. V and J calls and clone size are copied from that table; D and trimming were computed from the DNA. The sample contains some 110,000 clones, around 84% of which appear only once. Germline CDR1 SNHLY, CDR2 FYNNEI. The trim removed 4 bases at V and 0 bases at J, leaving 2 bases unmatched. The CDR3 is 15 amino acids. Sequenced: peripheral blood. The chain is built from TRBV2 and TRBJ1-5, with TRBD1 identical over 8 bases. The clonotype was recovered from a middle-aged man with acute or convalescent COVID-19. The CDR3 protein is CASSGTGGSNQPQHF. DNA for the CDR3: TGTGCCAGCAGTGGAACAGGGGGTAGCAATCAGCCCCAGCATTTT.